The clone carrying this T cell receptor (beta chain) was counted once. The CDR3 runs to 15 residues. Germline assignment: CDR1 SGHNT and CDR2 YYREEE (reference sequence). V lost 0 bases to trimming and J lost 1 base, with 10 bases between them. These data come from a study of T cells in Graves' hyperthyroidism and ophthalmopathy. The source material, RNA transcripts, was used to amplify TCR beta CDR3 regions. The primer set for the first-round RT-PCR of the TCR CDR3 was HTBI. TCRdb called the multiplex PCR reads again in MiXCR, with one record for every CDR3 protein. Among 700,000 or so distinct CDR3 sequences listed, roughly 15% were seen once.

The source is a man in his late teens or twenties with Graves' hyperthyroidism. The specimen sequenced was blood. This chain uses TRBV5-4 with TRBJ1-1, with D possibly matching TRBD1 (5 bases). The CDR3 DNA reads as TGTGCCAGCAGCTTGGTAATCGGGGGGAACACTGAAGCTTTCTTT. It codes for CASSLVIGGNTEAFF.